This T cell receptor beta chain came from a study of blood T cell repertoires in COVID-19. Whole-study context: In each case, the material was cDNA or gDNA derived from T cells, B-cell-depleted T cells, or PBMCs.

Participants were placed into cohorts based on the clinical history they reported. This CDR3 is 16 amino acids long. Germline values: CDR1 MDHEN, CDR2 SYDVKM. V dropped 6 bases and J dropped 8; count of bases not matched to a gene: 9. Original handling: Estimation of nucleated cell counts relied on the amplification of reference gene primers. Produced via immunoSEQ multiplex PCR; TCRdb's table is partial and in-frame only. The V and J calls and clone size come from that table; D and trimming were worked out from the DNA. The sample contains 150,000 to 200,000 clones, 80% to 90% of which appear only once.

V and J are TRBV28 and TRBJ1-6; TRBD1 matches 11 bases. The sequenced material came from PBMCs or T cells enriched from blood (not recorded which). This clonotype originated in a woman between 18 and 29 years old who had recovered from COVID-19. CDR3 sequence (DNA): TGTGCCAGCAGCCCCCTCCAGGGACAGGGGGATTCACCCCTCCACTTT. The encoded protein is CASSPLQGQGDSPLHF.